This T cell receptor beta chain was recorded in a study of shared clonotypes between healthy human individuals. Study details: Three plates each covered CD4 naive and memory; CD8 naive two, CD8 memory one. General study results and limits: Clonotype sharing among donors was expected to depend on sequencing depth.

As concerns this clone: The antigen remains unidentified.

The protocol was immunoSEQ multiplex PCR, while the TCRdb copy is restricted to in-frame clones and leaves out a portion. The sample includes roughly 2 million clones, almost 96% of them seen just once. The CDR3 has 15 amino acids. Trimming left V 2 bases short and J 1 base short, with 9 bases between. The V gene's germline CDR1 is MNHNY and CDR2 SVGAGI (reference sequence). The V and J genes are TRBV6-6 and TRBJ1-5; the D is unclear. The receptor comes from a man aged 18 to 35 in good health. Specimen: naive CD4+ T cells sorted from blood. The sample's subset: CD45RA+ positively selected. The CDR3 region is CASSYRAASNQPQHF. DNA of the CDR3: TGTGCCAGCAGTTACCGAGCGGCGAGCAATCAGCCCCAGCATTTT.